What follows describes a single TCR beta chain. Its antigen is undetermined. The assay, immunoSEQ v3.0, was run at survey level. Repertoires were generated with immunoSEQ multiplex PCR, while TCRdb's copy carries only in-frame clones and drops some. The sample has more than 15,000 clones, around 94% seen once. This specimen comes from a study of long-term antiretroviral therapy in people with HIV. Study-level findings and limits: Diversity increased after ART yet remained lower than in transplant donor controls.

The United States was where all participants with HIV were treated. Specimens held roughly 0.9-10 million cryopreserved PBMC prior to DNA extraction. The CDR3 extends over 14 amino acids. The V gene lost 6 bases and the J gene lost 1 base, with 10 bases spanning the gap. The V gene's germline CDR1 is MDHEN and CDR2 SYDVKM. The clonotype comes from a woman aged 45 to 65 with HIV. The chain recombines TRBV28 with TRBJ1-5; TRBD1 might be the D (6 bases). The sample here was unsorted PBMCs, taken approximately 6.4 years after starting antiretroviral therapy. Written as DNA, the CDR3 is TGTGCCAGCAGCTTAGGACAGAGCAATCAGCCCCAGCATTTT. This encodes CASSLGQSNQPQHF.